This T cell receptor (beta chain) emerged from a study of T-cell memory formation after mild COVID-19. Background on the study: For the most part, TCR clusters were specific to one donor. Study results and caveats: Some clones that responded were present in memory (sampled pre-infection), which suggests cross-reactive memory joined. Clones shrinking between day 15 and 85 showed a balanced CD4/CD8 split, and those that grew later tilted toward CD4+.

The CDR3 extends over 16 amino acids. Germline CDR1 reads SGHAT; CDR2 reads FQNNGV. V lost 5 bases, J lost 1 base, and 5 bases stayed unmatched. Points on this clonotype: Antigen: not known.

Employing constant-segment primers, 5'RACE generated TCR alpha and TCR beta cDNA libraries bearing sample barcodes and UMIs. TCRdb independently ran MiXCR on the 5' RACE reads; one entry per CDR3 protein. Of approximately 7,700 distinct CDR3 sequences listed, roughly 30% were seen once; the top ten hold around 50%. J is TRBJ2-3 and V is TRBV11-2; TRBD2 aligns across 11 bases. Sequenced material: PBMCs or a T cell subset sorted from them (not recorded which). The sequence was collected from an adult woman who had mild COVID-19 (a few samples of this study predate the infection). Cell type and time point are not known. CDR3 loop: CASSTLAGGRTDTQYF. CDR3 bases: TGTGCCAGCAGCACTCTAGCGGGGGGCCGCACAGATACGCAGTATTTT.